Listed here are 15 T cell receptor beta chains from one sample, sequenced in a study of T-cell memory formation after mild COVID-19. Each CDR3 protein is one row after TCRdb ran MiXCR on the 5' RACE reads. The table shows about 620,000 distinct CDR3 sequences, with 18% occurring only once. The sample taken for sequencing was PBMCs or a T cell subset sorted from them (not recorded which). These receptors all come from an adult woman who had mild COVID-19 (a few samples of this study predate the infection). Cell type and time point are not known.

The chain uses TRBV28 and TRBJ2-7, with 12 bases matching TRBD2. The CDR3 is 17 residues long. Trimming at V came to 7 bases and at J to 7 bases, leaving 17 bases not matched to a gene. Germline V gene sequence: CDR1 MDHEN, CDR2 SYDVKM. In DNA, the CDR3 is TGTGCCAGCAATCTCTACGGACTAGCGGGATCAGTGGGGGAGCAGTACTTC. It encodes CASNLYGLAGSVGEQYF.

This clonotype was counted only a few times. The chain carries TRBV4-1 and TRBJ2-3; D is uncertain. Deletions cut 0 bases from V and 6 bases from J, with 7 bases between. Per germline, CDR1 MGHRA and CDR2 YSYEKL. The CDR3 is 13 residues long. DNA for the CDR3: TGCGCCAGCAGCCAAGAGCCGCCGGATACGCAGTATTTT. It specifies CASSQEPPDTQYF.

The V and J genes are TRBV2 and TRBJ2-7; the D is unclear. There are 11 residues in the CDR3. Trimming took off 7 bases at V and 3 bases at J, with 7 bases between the two ends. Germline V gene sequence: CDR1 SNHLY, CDR2 FYNNEI. The CDR3 DNA reads TGTGCCAGCACTGAGGTCTACGAGCAGTACTTC. Protein: CASTEVYEQYF.

V usage is TRBV20-1 and J usage is TRBJ2-7; a possible D gene is TRBD2 (6 bases). The CDR3 extends over 13 amino acids. V was cut by 4 bases and J by 1 base, with 11 bases left in between. CDR1 and CDR2 from the germline V gene are DFQATT and SNEGSKA (reference sequence). CDR3 DNA sequence: TGCAGTGCTAACCGGGACTCATCCTACGAGCAGTACTTC. It translates to CSANRDSSYEQYF.

This clonotype turned up a few times. This chain joins TRBV12-3 or TRBV12-4 and TRBJ2-2; no clear D. V was pared by 3 bases and J by 7 bases, with 6 bases between. The CDR3 totals 12 residues. The DNA of the CDR3 is TGTGCCAGCAGTTTGGGGTTCGGGGAGCTGTTTTTT. Amino acids: CASSLGFGELFF.

The chain links TRBV6-5 to TRBJ1-1; no clear D gene. In germline, CDR1 is MNHEY, CDR2 SVGAGI. With 10 bases removed from V and 0 bases from J, the gap between germline ends came to 15 bases. The CDR3 sequence is 14 residues long. The CDR3 coding sequence is TGTGCCACATCAACTGAGCTCATGAACACTGAAGCTTTCTTT. This sequence encodes CATSTELMNTEAFF.

This chain uses TRBV12-3 or TRBV12-4 with TRBJ2-7; D may match TRBD1 or TRBD2 (5 bases each). Trimming removed 7 bases from V and 2 bases from J, with 15 bases in between. The CDR3 has 14 residues. CDR3 in DNA: TGTGCCAGCACCGTAATGGGGGATACCTACGAGCAGTACTTC. Protein sequence: CASTVMGDTYEQYF.

J is TRBJ2-1 and V is TRBV20-1; tentatively, D is TRBD2 (5 bases). This CDR3 contains 15 residues. With 4 bases removed from V and 9 bases from J, the gap between germline ends came to 22 bases. Germline V lookup: CDR1 DFQATT, CDR2 SNEGSKA (reference sequence). The CDR3 here is CSATVPGSPSGEQFF. CDR3 nucleotide sequence: TGCAGTGCTACGGTGCCGGGATCCCCCTCGGGTGAGCAGTTCTTC.

The V and J genes are TRBV7-2 and TRBJ2-3; D remains unclear. V lost 2 bases, J lost 2 bases, and 14 bases lay in between. CDR1 and CDR2 from the germline V gene are SGHTA and FQGNSA. The CDR3 extends over 16 amino acids. The CDR3 DNA follows: TGTGCCAGCAGCTTATACACTCGAGCATCCACAGATACGCAGTATTTT. This codes for CASSLYTRASTDTQYF.

This clonotype was seen a handful of times. The rearrangement links TRBV2 to TRBJ2-1; 7 positions match TRBD1. The J segment lost 2 bases and the V segment lost 3 bases, leaving 4 bases of the junction unmatched. CDR1 is SNHLY and CDR2 is FYNNEI in the germline V gene. CDR3 length: 15 amino acids. CDR3 bases: TGTGCCAGCAGTGAGAGGGGGCGCCCCTACAATGAGCAGTTCTTC. Protein sequence: CASSERGRPYNEQFF.

V gene TRBV5-1 combines with J gene TRBJ2-2; 7 bases align to TRBD1. The germline CDR1 and CDR2 sequences are SGHRS and YFSETQ. Trimming removed 4 bases from V and 6 bases from J; junction bases left unmatched: 9. CDR3 length equals 15 residues. The CDR3 protein is CASSKFVQGAGELFF. In nucleotides, the CDR3 is TGCGCCAGCAGCAAATTCGTTCAGGGGGCCGGGGAGCTGTTTTTT.

This clonotype was counted a few times. The chain employs TRBV4-1 and TRBJ1-6, with D perhaps matching TRBD1 (5 bases). This CDR3 has 17 amino acids. The germline V gene has CDR1 MGHRA and CDR2 YSYEKL. Trimming removed 3 bases at V and 10 bases at J, with 22 bases between. CDR3 sequence (DNA): TGCGCCAGCAGCCAGGCTTCTGCCTCACAGGTGTACTCACCCCTCCACTTT. Translated, it gives CASSQASASQVYSPLHF.

The chain recombines TRBV20-1 with TRBJ2-7, with D unclear. The germline V gene encodes CDR1 DFQATT and CDR2 SNEGSKA (reference sequence). This CDR3 contains 13 residues. Trimming pared 3 bases from V and 5 bases from J, leaving 14 bases between. CDR3 DNA sequence: TGCAGTGCTAGCCCCGGACGTAAAGACGAGCAGTACTTC. It encodes CSASPGRKDEQYF.

This clonotype was detected only a few times. V and J are TRBV11-2 and TRBJ2-7; 7 bases map to TRBD2. This CDR3 comprises 15 residues. V trimming: 0 bases; J trimming: 3 bases; junction bases outside the gene matches: 5. The germline CDR1 and CDR2 sequences are SGHAT and FQNNGV. CDR3 bases: TGTGCCAGCAGCTTAGATTCCAGCGGGGTCTACGAGCAGTACTTC. Amino acids: CASSLDSSGVYEQYF. The full variable domain, with the rest looked up from reference TRBV11-2 and TRBJ2-7, is EAGVAQSPRYKIIEKRQSVAFWCNPISGHATLYWYQQILGQGPKLLIQFQNNGVVDDSQLPKDRFSAERLKGVDSTLKIQPAKLEDSAVYLCASSLDSSGVYEQYFGPGTRLTVT.

This clonotype came up a few times. The chain couples TRBV12-3 or TRBV12-4 to TRBJ1-6; TRBD1 might be the D (6 bases). The germline V and J ends were trimmed by 6 bases and 9 bases, with 15 bases remaining between them. CDR3 size: 14 residues. The CDR3 region is CASRFSGASSPLHF. The CDR3 bases are TGTGCCAGCAGATTCTCGGGGGCATCTTCACCCCTCCACTTT.